This entry describes one T cell receptor beta chain. No antigen is known for it. The treatment: oral pan-JAK inhibitor, 5-10 mg twice daily. T lymphocytes (CD4+ and CD8+) were sorted from PBMCs. The data belong to a study of CD8+ T cells in alopecia areata. Study observations and caveats: Patients showed less clear TCR sequence sharing than mice, possibly partly because of HLA diversity. Having one nonresponder leaves uncertain how baseline CD8+ expansion relates to response.

Investigators isolated RNA and reverse transcribed it into cDNA to act as the sequencing template. Libraries were prepared by immunoSEQ multiplex PCR; TCRdb keeps only in-frame clonotypes and omits some of them. The sample holds about 210,000 clones, less than 65% seen once. CDR3 length equals 15 residues. CDR1 is SNHLY and CDR2 is FYNNEI in the germline V gene. The V end lost 4 bases, the J end lost 3 bases, and 15 bases lay between the germline ends. This clonotype was obtained from a human donor with alopecia areata. This chain joins TRBV2 and TRBJ2-5; D is possibly TRBD1 or TRBD2 (5 bases each). Sequencing was performed on CD4+ T cells sorted from blood, taken at week 4, from a patient treated with tofacitinib. The CDR3, as DNA: TGTGCCAGCAGTGTTAGTCGAGGGGCCGAAGAGACCCAGTACTTC. Protein: CASSVSRGAEETQYF.